These T cell receptor beta chains were read from a single sample in a study of control samples from healthy donors and cancer patients. The data were produced by immunoSEQ multiplex PCR, yet TCRdb's version contains in-frame clones alone and is incomplete. This repertoire shows over 75,000 clones, roughly 91% found once; its top ten account for about a sixth. Sequenced material: blood. The source is a man younger than 45 in good health. The CDR3 runs from the conserved cysteine through the conserved F or W. The D gene is left open where the match is weak. A clone size is listed for some rows: how often the clone was seen (once, few, many), or a class if it is expanded.

length,size,J,V,D,DNA,CDR3
16,.,TRBJ2-7,TRBV4-2,.,TGTGCCAGCAGCCAAGATACGGCAACAAGCACAGGCGAGCAGTACTTC,CASSQDTATSTGEQYF
13,.,TRBJ2-7,TRBV30,.,TGTGCCGGTGTTGGTAACCCAACCTACGAGCAGTACTTC,CAGVGNPTYEQYF
15,.,TRBJ2-1,TRBV6-5,.,TGTGCCAGCGCCAGGGGGGAGGGCTCCTACAATGAGCAGTTCTTC,CASARGEGSYNEQFF
18,.,TRBJ2-7,TRBV7-9,.,TGTGCCAGCAGCTTAGACACCCAGCGTCCAGGGTCCTACTACGAGCAGTACTTC,CASSLDTQRPGSYYEQYF
13,once,TRBJ2-7,TRBV12-3/TRBV12-4,.,TGTGCCAGCAGTTTAGGGACAGCTCACGAGCAGTACTTC,CASSLGTAHEQYF
13,large,TRBJ1-2,TRBV6-5,.,TGTGCCAGCAGTCAGGCCCTGTTCTATGGCTACACCTTC,CASSQALFYGYTF
15,.,TRBJ2-6,TRBV19,.,TGTGCCAGTAGTATACAGCTCTCTGGGGCCAACGTCCTGACTTTC,CASSIQLSGANVLTF
17,.,TRBJ2-3,TRBV18,.,TGTGCCAGCTCATACAAAGGCGCTAGCGCCTCCACAGATACGCAGTATTTT,CASSYKGASASTDTQYF
14,.,TRBJ1-1,TRBV28,.,TGTGCCAGCAGTTTATCCCGAATCGAGACTGAAGCTTTCTTT,CASSLSRIETEAFF
18,.,TRBJ2-1,TRBV4-1,TRBD2,TGCGCCAGCAGCCAAGAAGGGACTAGCGGGAGTTTGTACAATGAGCAGTTCTTC,CASSQEGTSGSLYNEQFF
15,.,TRBJ1-1,TRBV5-4,TRBD1,TGTGCCAGCCAGGGGACAGGGGGTCTTAACACTGAAGCTTTCTTT,CASQGTGGLNTEAFF
12,.,TRBJ2-5,TRBV19,.,TGTGCGGTTCGGACCGAGGAGGAGACCCAGTACTTC,CAVRTEEETQYF
13,once,TRBJ1-2,TRBV7-3,TRBD1,TGTGCCAGCAGCTCAGGACAGGGCCGCGGCTACACCTTC,CASSSGQGRGYTF
21,.,TRBJ1-1,TRBV7-2,TRBD1,TGTGCCAGCAGCTTAGCTCGGCCTTACAGGGGTCAATCGGGGAAGAACACTGAAGCTTTCTTT,CASSLARPYRGQSGKNTEAFF
14,.,TRBJ1-6,TRBV5-1,.,TGCGCCAGCAGCTTGAGCGGGCCAGGGGAACCCCTCCACTTT,CASSLSGPGEPLHF
13,.,TRBJ2-5,TRBV28,TRBD1,TGTGCCAGCAGTTCAAGGGGACAGGAGACCCAGTACTTC,CASSSRGQETQYF
13,.,TRBJ2-1,TRBV27,TRBD1,TGTGCCAGCAGTTCGGACAGGGCCCATGAGCAGTTCTTC,CASSSDRAHEQFF
12,.,TRBJ2-5,TRBV6-5,.,TGTGCCAGCACCAAGGGCACCGAGACCCAGTACTTC,CASTKGTETQYF
14,.,TRBJ1-6,TRBV9,.,TGTGCCAGCAGCGCCTCGGGGGGGGGTTCACCCCTCCACTTT,CASSASGGGSPLHF
14,.,TRBJ2-7,TRBV11-2,TRBD2,TGTGCCAGCAGCTCGGGACTAGCGGGGGTTGAGCAGTACTTC,CASSSGLAGVEQYF
15,.,TRBJ2-1,TRBV19,.,TGTGCCAGTAGTATAATGGTAGGGTCCTACAATGAGCAGTTCTTC,CASSIMVGSYNEQFF
13,.,TRBJ2-7,TRBV29-1,.,TGCAGCGCCAGTAAGCAACAGGCCTACGAGCAGTACTTC,CSASKQQAYEQYF
16,.,TRBJ2-7,TRBV7-8,.,TGTGCCAGCAGCCCGACCAGACTAGATGGGGGCCACGAGCAGTACTTC,CASSPTRLDGGHEQYF
13,.,TRBJ2-7,TRBV4-1,.,TGCGCCAGCAGCCGCCCCCCCTCCTACGAGCAGTACTTC,CASSRPPSYEQYF
13,.,TRBJ1-2,TRBV28,.,TGTGCCAGCAGCCCCAGGGTTTCCTATGGCTACACCTTC,CASSPRVSYGYTF
15,.,TRBJ1-1,TRBV6-5,.,TGTGCCAGCAGTTTTTCAGGGTCTGCCGGACTTGAAGCTTTCTTT,CASSFSGSAGLEAFF
16,.,TRBJ1-2,TRBV3-1/TRBV3-2,.,TGTGCCAGCAGCCAAGATTTGCAGCAAGTTATCTATGGCTACACCTTC,CASSQDLQQVIYGYTF
16,.,TRBJ1-4,TRBV7-9,.,TGTGCCAGCAGCTCAGCCTTGGCGGCAACTAATGAAAAACTGTTTTTT,CASSSALAATNEKLFF
14,.,TRBJ2-1,TRBV9,.,TGTGCCAGCAGCGTAGCGGGGCAGGGCCATGAGCAGTTCTTC,CASSVAGQGHEQFF
16,.,TRBJ1-2,TRBV28,TRBD1,TGTGCCAGCAGTTTGGACACAGCGACAGGGCCCTATGGCTACACCTTC,CASSLDTATGPYGYTF
13,.,TRBJ1-2,TRBV27,.,TGTGCCAGCAGTCCAAATTCTAACTATGGCTACACCTTC,CASSPNSNYGYTF
15,.,TRBJ2-1,TRBV5-1,TRBD1,TGCGCCAGCAGCCTGGGCGGACAGGGGTACAATGAGCAGTTCTTC,CASSLGGQGYNEQFF
13,.,TRBJ1-2,TRBV2,TRBD1,TGTGCCAGCAGTGAGGGACAGGACTATGGCTACACCTTC,CASSEGQDYGYTF
17,.,TRBJ2-1,TRBV29-1,.,TGCAGCGTTGAAGGGACTACAACTTTGAGCTCCTACAATGAGCAGTTCTTC,CSVEGTTTLSSYNEQFF
18,once,TRBJ2-5,TRBV4-1,.,TGCGCCAGCAGCCAAGAATTTATCGAGCCCAACCATAAGGAGACCCAGTACTTC,CASSQEFIEPNHKETQYF
16,.,TRBJ2-1,TRBV28,TRBD2,TGTGCCAGCAGTTCTCTAGCGGGATACTCCTACAATGAGCAGTTCTTC,CASSSLAGYSYNEQFF
16,.,TRBJ1-2,TRBV5-4,TRBD1,TGTGCCAGCAGCCCCGGGGGACAGGGACAGTTTCGTGGCTACACCTTC,CASSPGGQGQFRGYTF
14,few,TRBJ2-7,TRBV9,.,TGTGCCAGCAGCGTAGCGGTAGGGAGCTACGAGCAGTACTTC,CASSVAVGSYEQYF
15,few,TRBJ1-1,TRBV4-1,.,TGCGCCAGCAGCCAGGGACCCGTCCTGAACACTGAAGCTTTCTTT,CASSQGPVLNTEAFF